This T cell receptor (beta chain) was documented in a study of cytomegalovirus exposure and HLA in healthy donors. The PCR contained 60 Vbeta and 13 Jbeta primers. This table comes from immunoSEQ multiplex PCR, and its TCRdb copy is limited to in-frame clones, with some not included. The repertoire holds 84,000 or so clones, with approximately 71% as singletons. Broader study findings: The study found most TCR sequences rare, yet found some public TCRs in many donors. It was only CMV serostatus that was available as immune exposure information.

Germline V gene sequence: CDR1 SEHNR, CDR2 FQNEAQ (reference sequence). The CDR3 has 13 amino acids. Trimming shortened V by 4 bases and J by 2 bases, and 6 bases separated the two germline ends. Remarks on this clone: Its specificity is unknown.

This receptor was taken from a man younger than 45 in good health and CMV-seronegative. The sample taken for sequencing was PBMCs. The chain uses TRBV7-9 and TRBJ2-1, with unresolved D. CDR3 protein: CASSSEAYNEQFF. The CDR3 DNA reads TGTGCCAGCAGCTCTGAGGCCTACAATGAGCAGTTCTTC. The variable domain in full, with the rest retrieved from reference TRBV7-9 and TRBJ2-1, is DTGVSQNPRHKITKRGQNVTFRCDPISEHNRLYWYRQTLGQGPEFLTYFQNEAQLEKSRLLSDRFSAERPKGSFSTLEIQRTEQGDSAMYLCASSSEAYNEQFFGPGTRLTVL.